The 16 T cell receptor beta chains in this list originate from one sample, sequenced in a study of cytomegalovirus exposure and HLA in healthy donors. The PCR made use of 60 Vbeta and 13 Jbeta primers. Using immunoSEQ multiplex PCR, the repertoire was profiled, and TCRdb retains in-frame clones only, with some absent. The sample includes about 96,000 clones, around 74% of them seen just once. The sample comprised PBMCs. The receptor source for this set is a woman in her 70s in good health and CMV-seropositive.

The chain is built from TRBV19 and TRBJ2-6; D remains ambiguous. V was clipped by 7 bases and J by 0 bases, with 4 bases between them. Germline V gives CDR1 LNHDA, CDR2 SQIVND (reference sequence). The CDR3 runs to 13 residues. CDR3 in amino acids: CASTYSGANVLTF. The CDR3 region has the DNA TGTGCCAGTACCTACTCTGGGGCCAACGTCCTGACTTTC.

V usage is TRBV28 and J usage is TRBJ1-4; TRBD1 is a possible D gene (5 bases). The CDR3 length is 13 residues. Germline CDR1 reads MDHEN; CDR2 reads SYDVKM. V dropped 3 bases and J dropped 10 bases, with 12 bases sitting between them. For the CDR3, the DNA is TGTGCCAGCAGTTTGGCTCAGGGTTCAAAACTGTTTTTT. Translation gives CASSLAQGSKLFF.

V and J are TRBV9 and TRBJ1-1; D is undetermined. Germline assignment: CDR1 SGDLS and CDR2 YYNGEE. The V gene lost 1 base and the J gene lost 4 bases, with 11 bases spanning the gap. The CDR3 covers 14 residues. CDR3 sequence (DNA): TGTGCCAGCAGCGTACGTCAGGAGGCCACTGAAGCTTTCTTT. The encoded protein is CASSVRQEATEAFF.

This chain links TRBV6-5 with TRBJ2-7, with TRBD1 matching 7 bases. Trimming at V came to 0 bases and at J to 9 bases, leaving 8 bases not matched to a gene. CDR1 MNHEY and CDR2 SVGAGI come from the germline V gene. The CDR3 has 14 amino acids. The CDR3 DNA is TGTGCCAGCAGTTACTCAGGACAGGCATCCGGGCAGTACTTC. Its protein product is CASSYSGQASGQYF.

The rearrangement uses TRBV6-5 and TRBJ2-2; 7 nucleotides align to TRBD1. The CDR3 is 14 residues long. Trimming at V came to 6 bases and at J to 4 bases, leaving 5 bases not matched to a gene. From germline, CDR1 is MNHEY and CDR2 SVGAGI. Here the CDR3 DNA reads TGTGCCAGCAGACTTGACAGGGCCACCGGGGAGCTGTTTTTT. It translates to CASRLDRATGELFF.

J is TRBJ2-7 and V is TRBV5-1; D is perhaps TRBD1 (6 bases). Trimming pared 4 bases from V and 1 base from J, leaving 12 bases between. Germline V gene data show CDR1 as SGHRS and CDR2 as YFSETQ. The CDR3 consists of 14 residues. The chain's CDR3 is CASSPEQGSYEQYF. For the CDR3, the DNA is TGCGCCAGCAGCCCGGAACAGGGTTCCTACGAGCAGTACTTC.

This chain joins TRBV7-2 and TRBJ2-1; possibly TRBD1 for D (5 bases). Trimming removed 5 bases from V and 4 bases from J, with 18 bases in between. CDR1 and CDR2 (germline): SGHTA, FQGNSA. The CDR3 contains 16 residues. CDR3 bases: TGTGCCAGCAGCCGGTCAGGGTCCCTTAATTACAATGAGCAGTTCTTC. It codes for CASSRSGSLNYNEQFF.

This chain uses TRBV15 with TRBJ2-1, with 9 bases that match TRBD2. Trimming at V came to 0 bases and at J to 4 bases, leaving 10 bases not matched to a gene. The CDR3 consists of 18 residues. CDR1 is LNHNV, CDR2 YYDKDF, per germline (reference sequence). CDR3 amino acids: CATSRDRGSGSVYNEQFF. In DNA form, the CDR3 reads TGTGCCACCAGCAGAGATCGTGGTAGCGGGAGCGTGTACAATGAGCAGTTCTTC.

The chain links TRBV6-5 to TRBJ1-4; D uncertain. V was pared by 0 bases and J by 4 bases, with 6 bases between. The CDR3 has 14 amino acids. Germline CDR1 MNHEY, CDR2 SVGAGI. The CDR3 nucleotides read TGTGCCAGCAGTTACTCGAGGATTAATGAAAAACTGTTTTTT. Its protein product is CASSYSRINEKLFF.

This clone was seen a few times. The chain is built from TRBV7-2 and TRBJ2-7, with 7 bases aligning to TRBD1. This CDR3 spans 14 amino acids. In germline, CDR1 is SGHTA, CDR2 FQGNSA. Trimming at V came to 5 bases and at J to 6 bases, leaving 10 bases not matched to a gene. The DNA for the CDR3 is TGTGCCAGCAGCCAGGGATACAGGGGTGGCGAGCAGTACTTC. It translates to CASSQGYRGGEQYF.

V and J are TRBV4-3 and TRBJ2-7; the D gene is possibly TRBD2 (6 bases). Deletions cut 4 bases from V and 8 bases from J, with 15 bases between. The germline gives CDR1 LGHNA, CDR2 YSLEER. This CDR3 spans 13 amino acids. CDR3 in amino acids: CASSRRGYPKQYF. The CDR3 bases are TGCGCCAGCAGCCGACGGGGGTACCCTAAGCAGTACTTC.

This rearrangement joins TRBV5-1 to TRBJ2-1; 10 nucleotides line up with TRBD2. The CDR3 sequence is 18 residues long. V shed 0 bases, J shed 0 bases, and the junction held 6 bases outside the gene matches. Germline CDR1 SGHRS, CDR2 YFSETQ. Here the CDR3 reads CASSLVAGGLSSYNEQFF. The CDR3 coding sequence is TGCGCCAGCAGCTTGGTAGCGGGGGGCCTAAGCTCCTACAATGAGCAGTTCTTC.

The chain links TRBV10-3 to TRBJ1-1, with 10 bases fitting TRBD1. With 7 bases clipped from V and 5 bases from J, the junction kept 7 bases outside the gene matches. CDR3 length equals 14 residues. The germline gives CDR1 ENHRY, CDR2 SYGVKD. CDR3 DNA: TGTGCCATCACCCTGACAGGGGGCCGGACTGAAGCTTTCTTT. This gives the protein CAITLTGGRTEAFF.

The rearrangement uses TRBV10-3 and TRBJ2-3; 7 nucleotides line up with TRBD1. Germline CDR1 ENHRY, CDR2 SYGVKD. Germline trimming cut 2 bases from V and 2 bases from J; bases unmatched to any gene: 4. The CDR3 runs to 15 residues. The CDR3 region has the DNA TGTGCCATCAGTGAGACGGGACAGATCACAGATACGCAGTATTTT. This codes for CAISETGQITDTQYF.

The CDR3 reads CASSLSGRGNTGELFF. Written as DNA, the CDR3 is TGTGCCAGCAGCTTATCTGGCAGGGGAAACACCGGGGAGCTGTTTTTT. The chain has TRBV7-3 and TRBJ2-2, with a weak D call TRBD1 (6 bases). Germline V gene data show CDR1 as SGHTA and CDR2 as FQGTGA. The germline V and J ends were trimmed by 2 bases and 2 bases, with 12 bases remaining between them. This CDR3 comprises 16 residues.

The rearrangement links TRBV14 to TRBJ2-7; D gene uncertain. Germline V gene data show CDR1 as SGHDN and CDR2 as FVKESK. The CDR3 is made up of 13 amino acids. Trimming left V 2 bases short and J 6 bases short, with 11 bases between. The CDR3 sequence is CASSQYSYSEQYF. Here the CDR3 DNA reads TGTGCCAGCAGCCAATACTCTTACAGCGAGCAGTACTTC.